This TCR beta chain was identified in a study of blood T cell repertoires in COVID-19. The assay was immunoSEQ multiplex PCR, and TCRdb's table has in-frame clones only and misses some. The sample has 340,000 or so clones, around four fifths seen once. The CDR3 has 13 amino acids. V shed 5 bases and J shed 5 bases, with 12 bases lying between them. The V gene's germline CDR1 is LNHDA and CDR2 SQIVND (reference sequence). Sequencing input: peripheral blood. This chain uses TRBV19 with TRBJ1-1; D perhaps matches TRBD1 (5 bases). The source is a man younger than 40 with active or convalescent COVID-19. CDR3 sequence: CASSQGLGTEAFF. DNA of the CDR3: TGTGCCAGTAGTCAGGGTTTGGGAACTGAAGCTTTCTTT.